Listed below are T cell receptor beta chains from one sample, sequenced in a study of blood T cell repertoires in COVID-19. Measured with immunoSEQ multiplex PCR; TCRdb has only the in-frame clones, and not every one. Here the sample spans tens of thousands of clones, around three quarters being singletons. Sequenced input: peripheral blood. These receptor sequences come from a woman aged 70 to 79 with acute or convalescent COVID-19. Each CDR3 is given with its conserved first and last residue. Fields, in order: clone size, V gene, CDR3 length, D gene, J gene, CDR3 DNA, CDR3 protein. The D gene is left open where the match is weak. Some rows have no size entry. The others give once, few or many, or a class for an expanded clone.

.,TRBV2,15,.,TRBJ1-1,TGTGCCAGCAGGGATCGTCTGGGGAGGGACACTGAAGCTTTCTTT,CASRDRLGRDTEAFF
.,TRBV27,13,.,TRBJ1-1,TGTGCCAGCAGTTTAGGGGGGAGCACTGAAGCTTTCTTT,CASSLGGSTEAFF
.,TRBV4-1,14,.,TRBJ2-5,TGCGCCAGCAGCCAAGGACATATGAAGGAGACCCAGTACTTC,CASSQGHMKETQYF
.,TRBV5-1,16,TRBD1,TRBJ1-3,TGCGCCAGCAGCTTGGAGGGCCAGGGGGCTGGAAACACCATATATTTT,CASSLEGQGAGNTIYF
.,TRBV19,14,.,TRBJ1-1,TGTGCCACGAAAACCGGGACAAGGAAAATAGAAGCTTTCTTT,CATKTGTRKIEAFF
once,TRBV6-5,13,.,TRBJ2-3,TGTGCCAGCAGTACAAACAGGGAGAGTACGCAGTATTTT,CASSTNRESTQYF
.,TRBV19,14,.,TRBJ1-1,TGTGCCAGTAGTATGGAGGTAGTGATGACTGAAGCTTTCTTT,CASSMEVVMTEAFF
.,TRBV11-2,19,TRBD1,TRBJ1-3,TGTGCCAGCAGCCTAAGACAGGGGGCGGCTAAGGCTGGCGGAAACACCATATATTTT,CASSLRQGAAKAGGNTIYF
.,TRBV7-2,16,.,TRBJ1-1,TGTGCCAGCAGCTCGGAGCTTTGGGGAGTAGGGACTGAAGCTTTCTTT,CASSSELWGVGTEAFF
.,TRBV5-5,15,TRBD2,TRBJ2-1,TGTGCCAGCAGCTTGGAGGGACTAGCAGTCGAGGAGCAGTTCTTC,CASSLEGLAVEEQFF
few,TRBV2,14,.,TRBJ1-5,TGTGCCAGCAGTGAGAGGGGGAGGGATCAGCCCCAGCATTTT,CASSERGRDQPQHF
few,TRBV7-9,13,.,TRBJ1-5,TGTGCCAGCAGCTTTCTGGGCCCGCAGCCCCAGCATTTT,CASSFLGPQPQHF
few,TRBV5-4,19,TRBD1,TRBJ1-5,TGTGCCAGCAGCTTTTCGATCCAACGCGGACAGGAAGGCAATCAGCCCCAGCATTTT,CASSFSIQRGQEGNQPQHF
.,TRBV15,17,TRBD2,TRBJ2-3,TGTGCCACCAGCAGAGATGTGGCGGGAGGAGGGAGAGATACGCAGTATTTT,CATSRDVAGGGRDTQYF
.,TRBV2,13,TRBD1,TRBJ2-1,TGTGCCAGCAGATGGACAGGGGACAATGAGCAGTTCTTC,CASRWTGDNEQFF
once,TRBV5-1,17,TRBD1,TRBJ1-1,TGCGCCAGCAGCCCCTACGAGGGGGCGGGGTCTTGGACTGAAGCTTTCTTT,CASSPYEGAGSWTEAFF
.,TRBV7-2,15,TRBD2,TRBJ2-3,TGTGCCAGCAGCCCCGGGACTAGAGGCACAGATACGCAGTATTTT,CASSPGTRGTDTQYF
.,TRBV25-1,14,.,TRBJ1-1,TGTGCCAGCAGTGAATTTGGCGGCGGCACTGAAGCTTTCTTT,CASSEFGGGTEAFF
.,TRBV7-6,15,TRBD1,TRBJ1-1,TGTGCCAGCAGCTTAGATGGGACAGGGGACACTGAAGCTTTCTTT,CASSLDGTGDTEAFF
.,TRBV5-6,18,.,TRBJ2-3,TGTGCCAGCAGCGGGGGCCCGGGACCTCAAAGAGGCACAGATACGCAGTATTTT,CASSGGPGPQRGTDTQYF
.,TRBV19,13,.,TRBJ1-5,TGTGCCAGTAGTTTCAGTTACAATCAGCCCCAGCATTTT,CASSFSYNQPQHF
.,TRBV6-2/TRBV6-3,16,TRBD1,TRBJ1-1,TGTGCCAGCAGTAGACATGCTGGGACAGGGGGCACTGAAGCTTTCTTT,CASSRHAGTGGTEAFF
.,TRBV6-6,17,TRBD2,TRBJ2-7,TGTGCCAGCAGTCGGACTAGCGGGGGGACCCACTTAGACGAGCAGTACTTC,CASSRTSGGTHLDEQYF